The clone carrying this T cell receptor (beta chain) was seen just once. The source of the sample is a study of tumor-infiltrating lymphocytes in primary liver carcinoma. A primer matching the constant region was used to make TCR beta cDNA from approximately 520 ng of total RNA. Three nested multiplex PCR rounds, a slightly modified ARM-PCR method, built the TCR beta libraries. Amplification in the first two PCR rounds was performed using TRBV1-TRBV30 forward primers and a C-beta reverse primer for around 10 cycles each. TCRdb redid the calling of the multiplex PCR reads with MiXCR, one entry per CDR3 protein. The sample records 180,000 or so distinct CDR3 sequences, about 60% being singletons. Germline V CDR1 and CDR2: SGHAT, FQNNGV. This CDR3 spans 11 amino acids. V lost 5 bases and J lost 7, with 8 bases in between. Unsorted whole blood yielded the blood RNA, and germline DNA was also extracted. The patients lived with chronic HBV infection and had not yet received any treatment.

Input material: peripheral blood. This chain connects TRBV11-2 to TRBJ2-5; the D is unclear. This receptor was obtained from a man in his forties with primary liver carcinoma and hepatitis B virus infection. The CDR3 nucleotides are TGTGCCAGCAGCGACCGAGGGACCCAGTACTTC. Amino acids: CASSDRGTQYF. Full variable domain (rest looked up from reference TRBV11-2 and TRBJ2-5): EAGVAQSPRYKIIEKRQSVAFWCNPISGHATLYWYQQILGQGPKLLIQFQNNGVVDDSQLPKDRFSAERLKGVDSTLKIQPAKLEDSAVYLCASSDRGTQYFGPGTRLLVL.